The entry below gives a single T cell receptor (beta chain) sequence along with its context. Antigen unknown. Data came from immunoSEQ multiplex PCR; TCRdb stores just in-frame clones and leaves some out. This repertoire shows around 47,000 clones, approximately 82% found once; its top ten account for 13%. Deletions cut 0 bases from V and 6 bases from J, with 16 bases between. Germline values: CDR1 SGHRS, CDR2 YFSETQ. This CDR3 contains 15 residues. The sample originates from a study of PD-L1 blockade in urothelial cancer. As for the study in general: The authors examined blood 3 weeks (second dose) and 6 weeks after treatment start. Study results and caveats: Clones that were tumor-associated expanded more in the blood of durable-benefit patients at 3 weeks.

Time point of the sample: peripheral blood 6 weeks after treatment start. This receptor was taken from a man aged 55 to 70 with urothelial cancer. The source was PBMCs, collected around atezolizumab (anti-PD-L1) treatment. The chain carries TRBV5-1 and TRBJ2-7; the D gene is possibly TRBD1 (6 bases). CDR3 loop: CASSLVAGAVGEQYF. The CDR3 bases are TGCGCCAGCAGCTTGGTGGCAGGGGCGGTGGGCGAGCAGTACTTC. The full variable domain, completed using reference TRBV5-1 and TRBJ2-7, is KAGVTQTPRYLIKTRGQQVTLSCSPISGHRSVSWYQQTPGQGLQFLFEYFSETQRNKGNFPGRFSGRQFSNSRSEMNVSTLELGDSALYLCASSLVAGAVGEQYFGPGTRLTVT.